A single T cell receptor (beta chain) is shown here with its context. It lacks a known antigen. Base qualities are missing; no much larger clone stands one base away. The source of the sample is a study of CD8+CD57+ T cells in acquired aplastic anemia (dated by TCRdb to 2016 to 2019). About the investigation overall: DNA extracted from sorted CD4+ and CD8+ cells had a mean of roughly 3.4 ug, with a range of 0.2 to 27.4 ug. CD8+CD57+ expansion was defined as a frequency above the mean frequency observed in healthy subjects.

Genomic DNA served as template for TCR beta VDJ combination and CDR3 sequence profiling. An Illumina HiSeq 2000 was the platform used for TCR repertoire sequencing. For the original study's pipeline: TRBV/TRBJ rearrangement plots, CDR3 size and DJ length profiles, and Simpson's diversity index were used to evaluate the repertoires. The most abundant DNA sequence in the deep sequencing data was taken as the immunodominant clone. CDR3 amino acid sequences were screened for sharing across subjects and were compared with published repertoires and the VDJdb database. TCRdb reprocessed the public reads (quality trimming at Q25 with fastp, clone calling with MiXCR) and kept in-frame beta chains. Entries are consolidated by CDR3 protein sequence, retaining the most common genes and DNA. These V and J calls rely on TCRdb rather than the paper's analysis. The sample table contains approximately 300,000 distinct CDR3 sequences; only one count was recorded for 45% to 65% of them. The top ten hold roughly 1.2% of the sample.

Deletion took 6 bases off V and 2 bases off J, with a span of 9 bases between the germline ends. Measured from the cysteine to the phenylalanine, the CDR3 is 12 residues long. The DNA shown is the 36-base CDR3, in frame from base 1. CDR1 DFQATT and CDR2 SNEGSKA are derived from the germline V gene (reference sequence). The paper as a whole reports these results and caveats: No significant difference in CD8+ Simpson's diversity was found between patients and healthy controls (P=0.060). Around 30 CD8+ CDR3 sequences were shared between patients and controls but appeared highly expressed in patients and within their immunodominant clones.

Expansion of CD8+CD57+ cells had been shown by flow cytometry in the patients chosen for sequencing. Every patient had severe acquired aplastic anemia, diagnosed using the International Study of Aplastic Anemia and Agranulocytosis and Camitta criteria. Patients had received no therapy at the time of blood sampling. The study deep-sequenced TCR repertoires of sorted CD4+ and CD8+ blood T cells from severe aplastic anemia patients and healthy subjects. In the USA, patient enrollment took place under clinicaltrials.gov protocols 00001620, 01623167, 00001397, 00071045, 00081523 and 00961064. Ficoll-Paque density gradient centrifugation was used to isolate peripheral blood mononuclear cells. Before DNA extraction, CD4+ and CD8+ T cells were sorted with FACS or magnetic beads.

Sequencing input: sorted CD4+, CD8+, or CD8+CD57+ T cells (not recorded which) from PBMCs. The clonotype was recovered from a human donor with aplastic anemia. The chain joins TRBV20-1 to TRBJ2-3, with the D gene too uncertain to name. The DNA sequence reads TGCAGTGCCGGTGCGATCACAGATACGCAGTATTTT. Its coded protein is CSAGAITDTQYF.